Below are 20 T cell receptor beta chains sequenced from a single sample in a study of cytomegalovirus exposure and HLA in healthy donors. The study ran its PCR with 60 Vbeta and 13 Jbeta primers. Clones were sequenced by immunoSEQ multiplex PCR, and TCRdb holds only the in-frame ones, with some missing. In the table there are around 33,000 clones, less than 55% of which are singletons. The sequencing sample was made of PBMCs. These TCRs come from a woman in her 50s in good health and CMV-seronegative.

The rearrangement links TRBV12-2 to TRBJ2-7; the table's D call TRBD1 went unverified against the DNA. TRBV12-2 has pseudogene status. CDR3 size: 13 residues. CDR3 DNA sequence: TGTGCAAGTCGCCCCACAAGAACCTACGAGCAGTACTTC. It translates to CASRPTRTYEQYF.

This clone was picked up a small number of times. This chain uses TRBV7-9 with TRBJ2-3; TRBD2 aligns across 9 bases. V lost 0 bases and J lost 1; bases outside the gene matches: 2. CDR1 and CDR2 from the germline V gene are SEHNR and FQNEAQ (reference sequence). The length of the CDR3 is 16 residues. CDR3 protein: CASSLAAGGRTDTQYF. As DNA, the CDR3 is TGTGCCAGCAGCTTAGCAGCGGGGGGCCGCACAGATACGCAGTATTTT. Full variable domain (outside the CDR3, taken from reference TRBV7-9 and TRBJ2-3): DTGVSQNPRHKITKRGQNVTFRCDPISEHNRLYWYRQTLGQGPEFLTYFQNEAQLEKSRLLSDRFSAERPKGSFSTLEIQRTEQGDSAMYLCASSLAAGGRTDTQYFGPGTRLTVL.

A few counts support this clone. V gene TRBV5-1 combines with J gene TRBJ1-5; the D gene is possibly TRBD1 (6 bases). This CDR3 is 14 amino acids long. Per germline, CDR1 SGHRS and CDR2 YFSETQ. Trimming removed 5 bases at V and 2 bases at J, with 11 bases between. Here the CDR3 reads CASRPSGGNQPQHF. DNA for the CDR3: TGCGCCAGCAGGCCCTCAGGGGGCAATCAGCCCCAGCATTTT.

The chain links TRBV2 to TRBJ2-3, with D possibly matching TRBD1 (6 bases). The CDR3 sequence is 14 residues long. V shed 7 bases and J shed 0 bases, with 11 bases lying between them. Germline CDR1 and CDR2: SNHLY and FYNNEI. The CDR3 DNA reads as TGTGCCAGCACCCTTCAGGGGAGCACAGATACGCAGTATTTT. It translates to CASTLQGSTDTQYF.

In the case of this clone: The junction departs from germline at one end; a sequencing error may be responsible. Other DNA sequences within the sample encode an identical CDR3. The V gene is TRBV10-3, the J gene TRBJ1-4, with 12 bases matching TRBD1. This CDR3 comprises 18 residues. The V gene's germline CDR1 is ENHRY and CDR2 SYGVKD. The CDR3 region has the DNA TGTGCCATCAGTGAAGGGACAGGGGGCTTTGCAACTAATGAAAAGCTGTTTTTT. The encoded protein is CAISEGTGGFATNEKLFF.

The genes are TRBV28 and TRBJ2-3, with 12 bases lining up with TRBD2. V trimming: 5 bases; J trimming: 3 bases; junction bases outside the gene matches: 3. Germline V gene lookup returns CDR1 MDHEN and CDR2 SYDVKM. The CDR3 runs to 15 residues. CDR3 DNA sequence: TGTGCCAGCAGTACCGGGACTAGCGGGACAGATACGCAGTATTTT. Its protein is CASSTGTSGTDTQYF.

The chain combines TRBV5-1 with TRBJ2-2, with 9 bases lining up with TRBD2. The ends lost 4 bases at V and 2 bases at J; junction bases unmatched: 3. The CDR3 has 15 residues. The germline V gene has CDR1 SGHRS and CDR2 YFSETQ. CDR3 DNA sequence: TGCGCCAGCAGCCGCGGGGGGGCCAACACCGGGGAGCTGTTTTTT. This encodes CASSRGGANTGELFF.

This clone has just a few counts. V usage is TRBV2 and J usage is TRBJ2-7; D is undetermined. The CDR3 extends over 13 amino acids. CDR1 SNHLY and CDR2 FYNNEI come from the germline V gene. With 4 bases removed from V and 6 bases from J, the gap between germline ends came to 13 bases. CDR3 nucleotide sequence: TGTGCCAGCAGTGGCGCCCCTCGGTCCGAGCAGTACTTC. Protein product: CASSGAPRSEQYF. Variable domain in full (rest from reference TRBV2 and TRBJ2-7): EPEVTQTPSHQVTQMGQEVILRCVPISNHLYFYWYRQILGQKVEFLVSFYNNEISEKSEIFDDQFSVERPDGSNFTLKIRSTKLEDSAMYFCASSGAPRSEQYFGPGTRLTVT.

This clone has only one observation. The CDR3, as DNA: TGTGCCAGTATCCTCGCGAACACCGGGGAGCTGTTTTTT. It is translated as CASILANTGELFF. J is TRBJ2-2 and V is TRBV19; no definite D call. In germline, CDR1 is LNHDA, CDR2 SQIVND (reference sequence). Deletions cut 7 bases from V and 0 bases from J, with 6 bases between. The CDR3 spans 13 residues.

V and J are TRBV7-9 and TRBJ1-2, with D possibly being TRBD1 (5 bases). The germline V gene encodes CDR1 SEHNR and CDR2 FQNEAQ (reference sequence). The germline V and J ends were trimmed by 6 bases and 4 bases, with 18 bases remaining between them. CDR3 length: 15 amino acids. The CDR3 DNA reads TGTGCCAGCAGGCCCCCGGGGGTTCTTGGCTATGGCTACACCTTC. It yields the protein CASRPPGVLGYGYTF.

V gene TRBV5-4 combines with J gene TRBJ1-5; maybe TRBD1 (5 bases). The CDR3 consists of 15 residues. Germline V CDR1 and CDR2: SGHNT, YYREEE (reference sequence). The V gene lost 4 bases and the J gene lost 6 bases, with 17 bases spanning the gap. This CDR3 reads CASSNDAGQGQPQHF. The CDR3 nucleotides are TGTGCCAGCAGCAACGACGCAGGGCAGGGTCAGCCCCAGCATTTT. Using reference TRBV5-4 and TRBJ1-5 for the parts outside the CDR3, the full variable domain is ETGVTQSPTHLIKTRGQQVTLRCSSQSGHNTVSWYQQALGQGPQFIFQYYREEENGRGNFPPRFSGLQFPNYSSELNVNALELDDSALYLCASSNDAGQGQPQHFGDGTRLSIL.

The rearrangement links TRBV4-2 to TRBJ2-7; 10 bases are shared with TRBD2. The CDR3 covers 14 residues. CDR1 is LGHNA, CDR2 YNFKEQ, per germline. With V trimmed by 0 bases and J by 7 bases, 3 bases remained unmatched. CDR3: CASSQEGLAREQYF. The DNA of the CDR3 is TGTGCCAGCAGCCAAGAGGGACTAGCGAGGGAGCAGTACTTC.

The J gene is TRBJ1-2, the V gene TRBV9, with TRBD1 matching over 9 bases. Germline loops: CDR1 SGDLS, CDR2 YYNGEE. Unmatched junction bases numbered 8, after V lost 6 bases and J lost 5 bases. The CDR3 runs to 14 residues. The CDR3 protein is CASTYTGGGYGYTF. The CDR3 bases are TGTGCCAGCACCTATACAGGGGGCGGATATGGCTACACCTTC.

A remark on this clone: One junction end does not reproduce the germline sequence, and a read error may be involved. The chain carries TRBV20-1 and TRBJ2-1, with D possibly TRBD2 on 5 matching bases. The CDR3 sequence is 11 residues long. Germline CDR1 DFQATT, CDR2 SNEGSKA (reference sequence). The CDR3 DNA reads TGCAGTGCTAGAGATCGGTCTAGCACGGTCTTC. Its translation is CSARDRSSTVF.

This clone was detected a few times. V usage is TRBV7-3 and J usage is TRBJ2-3, with D tentatively TRBD2 (6 bases). V was pared by 5 bases and J by 5 bases, with 17 bases between. Germline loops: CDR1 SGHTA, CDR2 FQGTGA. There are 15 residues in the CDR3. In DNA, the CDR3 is TGTGCCAGCAGCCGGTGGGGGGAGAAGGTAGATACGCAGTATTTT. As protein: CASSRWGEKVDTQYF.

The V gene is TRBV4-1, the J gene TRBJ2-7; 12 bases map to TRBD2. CDR3 length: 16 residues. Germline trimming cut 3 bases from V and 7 bases from J; bases unmatched to any gene: 10. CDR1 and CDR2 from the germline V gene are MGHRA and YSYEKL. The CDR3 DNA follows: TGCGCCAGCAGCCAGACCCGGACTAGCGGGATGGGGGAGCAGTACTTC. Translation gives CASSQTRTSGMGEQYF.

As DNA, the CDR3 is TGTGCCAGCAGCTTCCTCGCAGATACGCAGTATTTT. It yields the protein CASSFLADTQYF. This rearrangement joins TRBV11-2 to TRBJ2-3; no firm D call. This CDR3 is built from 12 residues. CDR1 is SGHAT, CDR2 FQNNGV, per germline. V was trimmed by 3 bases and J by 4 bases, leaving 5 bases between them. The full variable domain, rest sourced from reference TRBV11-2 and TRBJ2-3, is EAGVAQSPRYKIIEKRQSVAFWCNPISGHATLYWYQQILGQGPKLLIQFQNNGVVDDSQLPKDRFSAERLKGVDSTLKIQPAKLEDSAVYLCASSFLADTQYFGPGTRLTVL.

The V gene is TRBV28, the J gene TRBJ1-5; D not certain. CDR1 MDHEN and CDR2 SYDVKM come from the germline V gene. This CDR3 has 14 residues. Trimming removed 4 bases at V and 4 bases at J, with 11 bases between. In DNA, the CDR3 is TGTGCCAGCAGTTCTCCGGGATCTAATCAGCCCCAGCATTTT. Amino acid sequence: CASSSPGSNQPQHF.

The chain uses TRBV6-5 and TRBJ1-2; unclear D gene. This CDR3 has 16 amino acids. Trimming took off 4 bases at V and 5 bases at J, with 20 bases between the two ends. Looked up from germline, CDR1 is MNHEY and CDR2 is SVGAGI. The CDR3 protein is CASSLAMGPNLYGYTF. The DNA of the CDR3 is TGTGCCAGCAGTTTGGCCATGGGCCCCAACCTTTATGGCTACACCTTC.

The V and J genes are TRBV2 and TRBJ1-5; D possibly corresponds to TRBD1 (6 bases). The V gene's germline CDR1 is SNHLY and CDR2 FYNNEI. The ends were cut back, 6 bases at V and 6 bases at J, with 9 bases in the middle. The CDR3 is made up of 12 amino acids. The CDR3 spells CASRQGGQPQHF. The CDR3 DNA reads as TGTGCCAGCAGACAGGGTGGTCAGCCCCAGCATTTT.